The 29 T cell receptor beta chains reported below all come from one sample, sequenced in a study of ipilimumab plus nivolumab after autologous stem cell transplantation. Here immunoSEQ multiplex PCR was the method, and the copy in TCRdb shows in-frame clones only, minus some. The sample contains some 9,800 clones, almost 70% of which appear only once. Sequences were derived from PBMCs, sampled in a trial of ipilimumab plus nivolumab as post-transplant consolidation. Source of these receptors: a female donor with multiple myeloma.

This clone is classed as medium-sized (0.01 to 0.1%). V is TRBV7-2 and J is TRBJ1-1; tentatively, D is TRBD1 (6 bases). This CDR3 is built from 12 residues. V was pared by 6 bases and J by 5 bases, with 10 bases between. Germline lookup yields CDR1 SGHTA and CDR2 FQGNSA. The CDR3 protein is CASRKQGTEAFF. CDR3 nucleotide sequence: TGTGCCAGCAGGAAACAGGGAACTGAAGCTTTCTTT.

This clone was picked up a small number of times. The rearrangement links TRBV5-1 to TRBJ2-2, with 7 nucleotides matching TRBD2. Unmatched junction bases numbered 11, after V lost 4 bases and J lost 2 bases. CDR3 size: 17 residues. Germline CDR1 SGHRS, CDR2 YFSETQ. CDR3 amino acids: CASSDQPGLLNTGELFF. The CDR3 DNA sequence: TGCGCCAGCAGCGATCAACCGGGACTATTAAACACCGGGGAGCTGTTTTTT.

V gene TRBV5-4 combines with J gene TRBJ1-1, with 10 bases matching TRBD1. After removal of 0 bases from V and 5 bases from J, the junction contained 4 bases not matched to a gene. This CDR3 contains 15 residues. The germline gives CDR1 SGHNT, CDR2 YYREEE (reference sequence). The DNA of the CDR3 is TGTGCCAGCAGCTTGGCGGACAGGGGGAAGACTGAAGCTTTCTTT. Translation: CASSLADRGKTEAFF.

This clone was detected only a few times. The chain carries TRBV28 and TRBJ2-7; a weak D match, TRBD1 (6 bases). Germline-derived CDR1 and CDR2 are MDHEN and SYDVKM. This CDR3 region has 15 residues. Trimming left V 5 bases short and J 2 bases short, with 16 bases between. The CDR3 nucleotides are TGTGCCAGCAGTCCACTAGGGGACAAGGCCTACGAGCAGTACTTC. Amino acid sequence: CASSPLGDKAYEQYF.

The V and J genes are TRBV25-1 and TRBJ1-2; D is ambiguous. The CDR3 contains 13 residues. Trimming took off 2 bases at V and 9 bases at J, with 13 bases between the two ends. The germline CDR1 and CDR2 sequences are MGHDK and SYGVNS. The CDR3 is CASSEKDIPRYTF. The CDR3, as DNA: TGTGCCAGCAGTGAAAAGGATATCCCTCGCTACACCTTC.

The chain carries TRBV6-1 and TRBJ2-5; TRBD1 might be the D (5 bases). The J call may be mistaken, given a closer DNA end match to TRBJ2-7. This CDR3 contains 14 residues. Germline lookup yields CDR1 MNHNS and CDR2 SASEGT. The CDR3 is CASSETAGPDEQYF. CDR3 in DNA: TGTGCCAGCAGTGAAACTGCAGGGCCCGACGAGCAGTACTTC.

The chain uses TRBV6-5 and TRBJ1-1; TRBD1 is a possible D gene (5 bases). Trimming took off 9 bases at V and 3 bases at J, with 17 bases between the two ends. Germline assignment: CDR1 MNHEY and CDR2 SVGAGI. The CDR3 covers 14 residues. In DNA form, the CDR3 reads TGTGCCAGTACAACCGGTCGGGGGGACACTGAAGCTTTCTTT. As protein: CASTTGRGDTEAFF.

This clone was seen only a few times. The chain employs TRBV7-8 and TRBJ1-1; 7 bases agree with TRBD1. Germline V lookup: CDR1 SGHVS, CDR2 FQNEAQ. The V and J ends lost 5 bases and 3 bases, in that order; junction bases with no gene match: 9. The CDR3 has 15 residues. The CDR3 DNA reads as TGTGCCAGCAGCCCCCGGACAGGCGTCTACACTGAAGCTTTCTTT. This gives the protein CASSPRTGVYTEAFF.

The chain carries TRBV4-3 and TRBJ2-3; 8 bases match TRBD2. With V trimmed by 2 bases and J by 2 bases, 9 bases remained unmatched. The CDR3 totals 17 residues. Germline V CDR1 and CDR2: LGHNA, YSLEER. This CDR3 reads CASSQRGLAEYTDTQYF. The CDR3 region has the DNA TGCGCCAGCAGCCAAAGAGGACTAGCCGAATACACAGATACGCAGTATTTT.

In regard to this clone: The conserved closing phenylalanine or tryptophan is absent in this CDR3, likely reflecting a read error. The DNA is left out, because the CDR3 cannot be placed on it with certainty; the CDR3 is given as TCRdb lists it. The chain recombines TRBV5-1 with TRBJ2-7; the table's D gene call, TRBD2, was not cross checked with the DNA. Termini included, the CDR3 measures 11 amino acids. Germline lookup yields CDR1 SGHRS and CDR2 YFSETQ. The CDR3 is CASSARGSGED.

This chain connects TRBV19 to TRBJ2-1, with D possibly matching TRBD1 (6 bases). The CDR3 has 11 amino acids. Germline-derived CDR1 and CDR2 are LNHDA and SQIVND (reference sequence). Trimming removed 6 bases at V and 6 bases at J, with 6 bases between. This chain's CDR3 is CASRQGNEQFF. The CDR3 nucleotides are TGTGCCAGTAGACAGGGCAATGAGCAGTTCTTC.

This clone turned up a few times. This chain links TRBV5-1 with TRBJ1-2, with TRBD1 matching over 7 bases. Trimming removed 5 bases from V and 8 bases from J; junction bases left unmatched: 9. The CDR3 has 13 residues. Per germline, CDR1 SGHRS and CDR2 YFSETQ. CDR3 nucleotides: TGCGCCAGCAGACAAGACAGGGACCGGGGCTACACCTTC. This codes for CASRQDRDRGYTF. The full variable domain, its missing parts supplied by reference TRBV5-1 and TRBJ1-2, is KAGVTQTPRYLIKTRGQQVTLSCSPISGHRSVSWYQQTPGQGLQFLFEYFSETQRNKGNFPGRFSGRQFSNSRSEMNVSTLELGDSALYLCASRQDRDRGYTFGSGTRLTVV.

The chain recombines TRBV29-1 with TRBJ2-5, with D perhaps matching TRBD2 (5 bases). V lost 3 bases and J lost 2, with 10 bases in between. The CDR3 runs 13 residues. Germline CDR1 SQVTM, CDR2 ANQGSEA. As DNA, the CDR3 is TGCAGCGTTGAGACCGGGATTCAAGAGACCCAGTACTTC. Translated, it gives CSVETGIQETQYF.

V usage is TRBV28 and J usage is TRBJ2-1; D could derive from TRBD1 or TRBD2 (6 bases each). Germline CDR1 reads MDHEN; CDR2 reads SYDVKM. V was pared by 3 bases and J by 8 bases, with 17 bases between. This CDR3 spans 15 amino acids. The CDR3 sequence: CASSFLRGAGYEQFF. CDR3 nucleotide sequence: TGTGCCAGCAGTTTTCTGAGGGGGGCCGGCTATGAGCAGTTCTTC.

V is TRBV7-3 and J is TRBJ2-3, with TRBD1 as a possible D gene (6 bases). The ends were cut back, 6 bases at V and 3 bases at J, with 16 bases in the middle. The CDR3 contains 15 residues. Looked up from germline, CDR1 is SGHTA and CDR2 is FQGTGA. The CDR3, as DNA: TGTGCCAGCAGACAGGCGGCAGGGGCGACAGATACGCAGTATTTT. Residues: CASRQAAGATDTQYF.

This clone occurred a few times. This rearrangement joins TRBV7-9 to TRBJ2-5; TRBD1 matches 7 bases. This CDR3 has 14 amino acids. The germline gives CDR1 SEHNR, CDR2 FQNEAQ (reference sequence). V shed 4 bases and J 4 bases; nucleotides not matched to a gene: 6. CDR3 region: CASSSPTGPETQYF. DNA of the CDR3: TGTGCCAGCAGCTCGCCGACAGGGCCAGAGACCCAGTACTTC.

The rearrangement links TRBV7-6 to TRBJ1-2, with 7 nucleotides matching TRBD1. V was clipped by 4 bases and J by 8 bases; unmatched bases: 7. The length of the CDR3 is 13 residues. Germline CDR1 is SGHVS and CDR2 is FNYEAQ. CDR3 amino acids: CASSSRGRDGYTF. In DNA, the CDR3 is TGTGCCAGCAGCTCTAGGGGGCGGGACGGCTACACCTTC. The whole variable domain, filled in from reference TRBV7-6 and TRBJ1-2, reads GAGVSQSPRYKVTKRGQDVALRCDPISGHVSLYWYRQALGQGPEFLTYFNYEAQQDKSGLPNDRFSAERPEGSISTLTIQRTEQRDSAMYRCASSSRGRDGYTFGSGTRLTVV.

The chain has TRBV5-1 and TRBJ1-4; perhaps TRBD1 as D (5 bases). Per germline, CDR1 SGHRS and CDR2 YFSETQ. The CDR3 has 16 residues. V shed 4 bases and J shed 5 bases, with 18 bases lying between them. CDR3 amino acids: CASSPILGGLNEKLFF. The CDR3 nucleotides read TGCGCCAGCAGCCCTATCCTCGGGGGTTTAAATGAAAAACTGTTTTTT.

V usage is TRBV27 and J usage is TRBJ1-2, with D possibly TRBD1 on 5 matching bases. Trimming took off 4 bases at V and 8 bases at J, with 11 bases between the two ends. The germline gives CDR1 MNHEY, CDR2 SMNVEV (reference sequence). CDR3 length: 12 amino acids. Written as DNA, the CDR3 is TGTGCCAGCAGTTCCCCTCGGGGCGGCTACACCTTC. Protein: CASSSPRGGYTF.

Relative to its sample, this clone is medium-sized. V and J are TRBV7-3 and TRBJ1-2; 11 nucleotides align to TRBD1. This CDR3 is built from 17 residues. The ends lost 1 base at V and 6 bases at J; junction bases unmatched: 10. CDR1 and CDR2 (germline): SGHTA, FQGTGA. The CDR3 bases are TGTGCCAGCAGCTTAAGCCCTCATCCGGGACAGGGGGATGGCTACACCTTC. Translating gives CASSLSPHPGQGDGYTF.

V and J are TRBV15 and TRBJ1-2; D is perhaps TRBD1 (6 bases). CDR1 and CDR2 (germline): LNHNV, YYDKDF (reference sequence). This CDR3 is built from 16 residues. The germline V and J ends were trimmed by 1 base and 3 bases, with 15 bases remaining between them. CDR3 nucleotide sequence: TGTGCCACCAGCAGAGCAGGGGCAGGTCGGCACTATGGCTACACCTTC. Protein sequence: CATSRAGAGRHYGYTF.

This chain connects TRBV5-1 to TRBJ1-1, with D perhaps TRBD1 (5 bases). The CDR3 extends over 15 amino acids. Per the germline V gene, CDR1 is SGHRS and CDR2 is YFSETQ. The V and J ends lost 0 bases and 1 base respectively, with 10 bases between them. The CDR3 nucleotides read TGCGCCAGCAGCTTGGTTTCAGGGTCGAACACTGAAGCTTTCTTT. Encoded protein: CASSLVSGSNTEAFF.

This clone is termed medium-sized. The CDR3 region has the DNA TGTGCCAGCAGCCCTCGGGACAGGGTAGAGACCCAGTACTTC. Its protein is CASSPRDRVETQYF. The chain recombines TRBV7-8 with TRBJ2-5; 9 bases fit TRBD1. The germline gives CDR1 SGHVS, CDR2 FQNEAQ. This CDR3 comprises 14 residues. Unmatched junction bases numbered 5, after V lost 5 bases and J lost 4 bases.

The rearrangement links TRBV27 to TRBJ2-7; perhaps TRBD2 as D (6 bases). V was cut by 0 bases and J by 2 bases, with 17 bases left in between. The CDR3 runs 17 residues. Germline V gene sequence: CDR1 MNHEY, CDR2 SMNVEV (reference sequence). In DNA form, the CDR3 reads TGTGCCAGCAGTTTATCCGTCCGCACGGGAGTCCCCTACGAGCAGTACTTC. Amino acid sequence: CASSLSVRTGVPYEQYF.

The chain uses TRBV5-1 and TRBJ2-2; no clear D gene. V was cut by 0 bases and J by 2 bases, with 8 bases left in between. This CDR3 is built from 15 residues. The V gene's germline CDR1 is SGHRS and CDR2 YFSETQ. The CDR3 sequence is CASSLVGYNTGELFF. In DNA, the CDR3 is TGCGCCAGCAGCTTGGTTGGGTACAACACCGGGGAGCTGTTTTTT.

This clone was counted a few times. The chain employs TRBV11-2 and TRBJ2-7; no firm D call. CDR1 and CDR2 from the germline V gene are SGHAT and FQNNGV. This CDR3 has 9 residues. Trimming took 8 bases from V and 3 from J, leaving 2 bases between them. Here the CDR3 DNA reads TGTGCCAGCGGCTACGAGCAGTACTTC. The encoded protein is CASGYEQYF.

This clone has just a few counts. The chain recombines TRBV19 with TRBJ1-5; D gene ambiguous. V dropped 6 bases and J dropped 2 bases, with 8 bases sitting between them. The CDR3 is 13 amino acids. From germline, CDR1 is LNHDA and CDR2 SQIVND (reference sequence). CDR3 loop: CASREDGNQPQHF. The CDR3 DNA sequence: TGTGCCAGTAGGGAGGACGGCAATCAGCCCCAGCATTTT.

The V gene is TRBV27, the J gene TRBJ2-1, with TRBD2 matching over 11 bases. CDR1 MNHEY and CDR2 SMNVEV come from the germline V gene (reference sequence). The CDR3 contains 14 residues. V lost 8 bases and J lost 5; bases outside the gene matches: 5. This CDR3 reads CASRLAGGNNEQFF. CDR3 in DNA: TGTGCCAGCCGCCTAGCGGGAGGAAACAATGAGCAGTTCTTC.

The chain recombines TRBV4-1 with TRBJ2-7; TRBD2 matches 12 bases. There are 15 residues in the CDR3. V was clipped by 3 bases and J by 3 bases; unmatched bases: 3. Germline loops: CDR1 MGHRA, CDR2 YSYEKL. The CDR3 spells CASSQLAGGLYEQYF. In DNA, the CDR3 is TGCGCCAGCAGCCAGCTAGCGGGAGGGCTCTACGAGCAGTACTTC.